This T cell receptor (beta chain) was sequenced in a study of T cell repertoires in cytomegalovirus infection. Study in general: Carrying CMV and the relevant HLA type showed in public TCR beta signatures. Findings and limits, study-wide: Dominant in the ex vivo response were TCR beta clonotypes restricted by HLA-C and specific for CMV. Accumulated public TCR beta family frequency recognized individuals carrying CMV together with the relevant HLA.

Concerning this clonotype itself: The antigen remains undetermined. Given a much more abundant clone one base away, this may be a read error.

TCRdb reprocessed the reads with MiXCR, giving one entry per CDR3 protein. The table records 54,000 or so distinct CDR3 sequences, around 33% of them present only once. The CDR3 is made up of 15 amino acids. In germline, CDR1 is SGHTA, CDR2 FQGNSA. The V end was cut by 1 base, the J end by 0 bases, with 9 bases between. The receptor was derived from a human donor in good health (CMV status not recorded). Some clones in this sample may be carry-over from other donors' samples. The gene calls are TRBV7-2 and TRBJ1-1; D possibly corresponds to TRBD1 (5 bases). Material: PBMCs, sequenced either directly or after in vitro stimulation (not recorded which). CDR3 protein: CASSLGSTVNTEAFF. As DNA, the CDR3 is TGTGCCAGCAGCTTAGGCTCGACAGTGAACACTGAAGCTTTCTTT.